This T cell receptor (beta chain) emerged from a study of T cell repertoires in cytomegalovirus infection. Study details: Signatures in public TCR beta sequences pointed to both CMV infection and matching HLA type.

In the case of this clonotype: No antigen is known for it.

Using its own MiXCR run on the reads, TCRdb lists one record per CDR3 protein. The sample has 250,000 to 300,000 distinct CDR3 sequences, 22% seen once. General study points: Cumulated frequencies of public TCR beta families served to identify carriers of CMV plus the relevant HLA. The study found HLA-C-restricted CMV-specific TCR beta clonotypes dominating the ex vivo response.

Germline CDR1 and CDR2: SGHTA and FQGNSA. The CDR3 covers 16 residues. Deletions cut 5 bases from V and 7 bases from J, with 21 bases between. Sample: cultured PBMCs, taken from culture after CMV antigen stimulation. This receptor was obtained from a human donor in good health (CMV status not recorded). Some clones in this sample may be carry-over from other donors' samples. The J gene is TRBJ2-1, the V gene TRBV7-2, with D unclear. DNA for the CDR3: TGTGCCAGCAGCCCGCGGTTAGGAGATTACAAAAATGAGCAGTTCTTC. This encodes CASSPRLGDYKNEQFF.